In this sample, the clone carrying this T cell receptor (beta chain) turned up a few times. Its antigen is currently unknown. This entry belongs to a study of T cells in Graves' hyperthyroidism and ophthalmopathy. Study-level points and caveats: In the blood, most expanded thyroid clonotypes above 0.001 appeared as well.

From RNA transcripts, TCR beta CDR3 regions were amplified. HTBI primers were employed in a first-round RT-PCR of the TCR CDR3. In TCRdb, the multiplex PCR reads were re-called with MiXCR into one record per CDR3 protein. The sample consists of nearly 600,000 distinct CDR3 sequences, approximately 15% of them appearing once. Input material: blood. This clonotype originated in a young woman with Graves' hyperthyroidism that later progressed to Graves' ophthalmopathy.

CDR3 bases: TGTGCCAGCAAAGGGTTTCAAGAGACCCAGTACTTC. This translates into CASKGFQETQYF. The gene calls are TRBV6-1 and TRBJ2-5; D gene uncertain. Deletions cut 7 bases from V and 2 bases from J, with 8 bases between. Per germline, CDR1 MNHNS and CDR2 SASEGT. CDR3 length: 12 amino acids.